The 10 T cell receptor beta chains given below trace back to one sample, sequenced in a study of OX40 agonist ivuxolimab in advanced cancers. Sequencing used immunoSEQ multiplex PCR; TCRdb keeps in-frame clones, though not all of them. This repertoire shows roughly 67,000 clones, about 82% found once; its top ten account for roughly 11%. The input for sequencing was CD4+ or CD8+ T cells sorted from blood, taken in a trial of the OX40 agonist ivuxolimab. The receptors derive from an adult with an advanced solid tumor such as melanoma, head and neck, liver or kidney cancer.

The chain uses TRBV27 and TRBJ2-2; TRBD2 is a possible D gene (5 bases). Deletions cut 5 bases from V and 6 bases from J, with 16 bases between. Looked up from germline, CDR1 is MNHEY and CDR2 is SMNVEV (reference sequence). This CDR3 region has 15 residues. This CDR3 reads CASSDWPEGAGELFF. The CDR3 DNA reads TGTGCCAGCAGTGACTGGCCCGAGGGCGCCGGGGAGCTGTTTTTT.

The rearrangement uses TRBV21-1 and TRBJ2-2; the DNA was not compared with TRBD1, the D call given in the table. TRBV21-1 is flagged as a pseudogene. The CDR3 contains 17 residues. The CDR3 coding sequence is TGTGCCAGCAGCAAGTTGCAGGGGCCCGGTGGCACCGGGGAGCTGTTTTTT. The encoded protein is CASSKLQGPGGTGELFF.

The genes are TRBV6-5 and TRBJ1-2; D possibly corresponds to TRBD1 (6 bases). The CDR3 consists of 14 residues. Germline CDR1 and CDR2: MNHEY and SVGAGI. Trimming left V 5 bases short and J 7 bases short, with 17 bases between. The CDR3 is CASSTTTGFFGYTF. CDR3 DNA sequence: TGTGCCAGCAGTACGACCACAGGGTTTTTTGGCTACACCTTC.

The chain uses TRBV5-1 and TRBJ2-4; D gene unclear. V lost 1 base and J 8 bases, leaving 10 bases between the germline ends. The germline V gene encodes CDR1 SGHRS and CDR2 YFSETQ. This CDR3 is 13 amino acids long. The CDR3 loop reads CASSLQTPDIQYF. CDR3 nucleotides: TGCGCCAGCAGCTTGCAAACCCCGGACATTCAGTACTTC.

This rearrangement joins TRBV19 to TRBJ2-3; TRBD1 is a possible D gene (5 bases). Looked up from germline, CDR1 is LNHDA and CDR2 is SQIVND (reference sequence). The CDR3 runs to 14 residues. V lost 7 bases to trimming and J lost 2 bases, with 13 bases between them. The CDR3 spells CASNRGRDTDTQYF. The DNA for the CDR3 is TGTGCCAGTAATAGGGGCAGGGACACAGATACGCAGTATTTT.

In regard to this clone: Other DNA sequences in this sample translate to the same CDR3. J is TRBJ2-3 and V is TRBV27; no reliable D call. Deletions cut 0 bases from V and 0 bases from J, with 4 bases between. The V gene's germline CDR1 is MNHEY and CDR2 SMNVEV (reference sequence). This CDR3 region has 14 residues. For the CDR3, the DNA is TGTGCCAGCAGTTTATCAGCTAGCACAGATACGCAGTATTTT. It specifies CASSLSASTDTQYF.

The J gene is TRBJ2-1, the V gene TRBV5-1; D may correspond to TRBD1 or TRBD2 (5 bases each). Trimming pared 2 bases from V and 7 bases from J, leaving 13 bases between. The CDR3 covers 14 residues. Per germline, CDR1 SGHRS and CDR2 YFSETQ. The CDR3: CASSLGTTTNEQFF. Written as DNA, the CDR3 is TGCGCCAGCAGCTTAGGGACCACAACAAATGAGCAGTTCTTC.

The chain recombines TRBV14 with TRBJ1-1, with D uncertain. CDR1 is SGHDN and CDR2 is FVKESK in the germline V gene. V was clipped by 3 bases and J by 0 bases, with 5 bases between them. The length of the CDR3 is 13 residues. The CDR3 protein is CASSHSLNTEAFF. DNA of the CDR3: TGTGCCAGCAGCCACAGCTTGAACACTGAAGCTTTCTTT.

The chain recombines TRBV7-2 with TRBJ1-5; tentative D call: TRBD1 (6 bases). V shed 5 bases and J shed 6 bases, with 14 bases lying between them. The germline gives CDR1 SGHTA, CDR2 FQGNSA. This CDR3 has 14 amino acids. The CDR3 here is CASSQGGDGQPQHF. CDR3 coding DNA: TGTGCCAGCAGCCAAGGGGGGGACGGTCAGCCCCAGCATTTT.

The chain uses TRBV2 and TRBJ1-1, with TRBD1 matching 8 bases. Germline values: CDR1 SNHLY, CDR2 FYNNEI. The CDR3 has 14 residues. The trim removed 7 bases at V and 1 base at J, leaving 5 bases unmatched. CDR3 amino acids: CASITGQGNTEAFF. In DNA form, the CDR3 reads TGTGCCAGCATAACCGGACAGGGGAACACTGAAGCTTTCTTT.